The 25 T cell receptor beta chains in this list originate from one sample, sequenced in a study of CD8+ T cells in alopecia areata (dated by TCRdb to 2016 to 2018). The method behind the library was the immunoSEQ multiplex PCR assay. RNA was extracted from all samples and reverse transcribed into cDNA as template for TCR sequencing. The table comes from immuneACCESS by way of TCRdb, which keeps in-frame sequences with V and J called. Part of the clones is missing from these tables; in studies checked, under half for an unresolved V gene and the rest for unknown reasons. Here the sample has 110,000 to 150,000 clones; approximately 56% occur a single time. The leading ten clones occupy about 38% of the sample. The sample was CD8+ T cells sorted from blood. These receptors all stem from a human donor in good health.

This clone came up a few times. This rearrangement joins TRBV11-1 to TRBJ2-4; no clear D. Germline V CDR1 and CDR2: SGHAT, FQDESV (reference sequence). V lost 4 bases, J lost 1 base, and 11 bases lay in between. The CDR3 extends over 15 amino acids. CDR3 amino acids: CASSSTLEAKNIQYF. Here the CDR3 DNA reads TGTGCCAGCAGCTCAACGCTAGAGGCCAAAAACATTCAGTACTTC.

This chain connects TRBV2 to TRBJ2-1; possible D gene TRBD2, 6 bases. From germline, CDR1 is SNHLY and CDR2 FYNNEI. V shed 6 bases and J shed 9 bases, with 18 bases lying between them. The CDR3 totals 14 residues. This CDR3 reads CASSAGRRITEQFF. CDR3 sequence (DNA): TGTGCCAGCAGCGCGGGACGACGAATCACTGAGCAGTTCTTC.

In its sample, this clone was seen a few times. The chain carries TRBV6-5 and TRBJ2-5; 10 nucleotides align to TRBD2. The J segment lost 5 bases and the V segment lost 1 base, leaving 7 bases of the junction unmatched. The CDR3 spans 16 residues. Germline loops: CDR1 MNHEY, CDR2 SVGAGI. The CDR3 here is CASSYYGLAGAETQYF. The CDR3 DNA reads as TGTGCCAGCAGTTACTACGGCCTAGCGGGAGCGGAGACCCAGTACTTC.

This clone was seen a handful of times. V is TRBV29-1 and J is TRBJ1-5; a weak D match, TRBD1 (5 bases). Per germline, CDR1 SQVTM and CDR2 ANQGSEA. Trimming cost V 0 bases and J 6 bases, with 12 bases left between them. The CDR3 extends over 14 amino acids. The CDR3 coding sequence is TGCAGCGTTGAAGAGGAAGGGGAAGGTCAGCCCCAGCATTTT. Translating it yields CSVEEEGEGQPQHF.

The gene calls are TRBV11-2 and TRBJ2-4, with no clear D. The CDR3 consists of 15 residues. V gave up 1 base and J gave up 7 bases, with 14 bases separating them. Germline values: CDR1 SGHAT, CDR2 FQNNGV. Here the CDR3 reads CASSLGGWGSNIQYF. CDR3 bases: TGTGCCAGCAGCTTAGGCGGTTGGGGAAGCAACATTCAGTACTTC.

CDR3 region: CASSGSGFGTDTQYF. In DNA form, the CDR3 reads TGTGCCAGTAGTGGTAGCGGGTTTGGCACAGATACGCAGTATTTT. The chain couples TRBV19 to TRBJ2-3; 7 bases are shared with TRBD2. CDR1 and CDR2 from the germline V gene are LNHDA and SQIVND (reference sequence). J lost 1 base, V lost 5 bases, and 6 bases had no gene match. This CDR3 comprises 15 residues.

The chain couples TRBV6-1 to TRBJ1-4, with D uncertain. Germline lookup yields CDR1 MNHNS and CDR2 SASEGT. V lost 1 base to trimming and J lost 7 bases, with 10 bases between them. This CDR3 is 14 amino acids long. CDR3 in DNA: TGTGCCAGCAGTGAAGTGATCGTGGGTGAAAAACTGTTTTTT. As protein: CASSEVIVGEKLFF.

CDR3 DNA sequence: TGTGCCTGGAACCAGGGGAGGACTGAAGCTTTCTTT. Protein product: CAWNQGRTEAFF. The chain links TRBV30 to TRBJ1-1, with D perhaps matching TRBD1 (6 bases). CDR1 is GTSNPN, CDR2 SVGIG, per germline (reference sequence). Trimming took 4 bases from V and 5 from J, leaving 11 bases between them. The CDR3 has 12 amino acids. The full variable domain, in which reference TRBV30 and TRBJ1-1 provide the parts outside the CDR3, is SQTIHQWPATLVQPVGSPLSLECTVEGTSNPNLYWYRQAAGRGLQLLFYSVGIGQISSEVPQNLSASRPQDRQFILSSKKLLLSDSGFYLCAWNQGRTEAFFGQGTRLTVV.

The CDR3 region is CSVEVRAISGANVLTF. In DNA, the CDR3 is TGCAGCGTTGAAGTCCGGGCTATCTCTGGGGCCAACGTCCTGACTTTC. The rearrangement links TRBV29-1 to TRBJ2-6; D unclear. The CDR3 contains 16 residues. V was cut by 1 base and J by 0 bases, with 10 bases left in between. Germline assignment: CDR1 SQVTM and CDR2 ANQGSEA.

In this sample, this clone turned up a few times. The chain uses TRBV27 and TRBJ2-2, with D perhaps TRBD2 (5 bases). Germline CDR1 is MNHEY and CDR2 is SMNVEV (reference sequence). Trimming shortened V by 6 bases and J by 5 bases, and 10 bases separated the two germline ends. The CDR3 has 13 residues. CDR3 amino acids: CASRLGRTGELFF. For the CDR3, the DNA is TGTGCCAGCAGACTAGGAAGGACCGGGGAGCTGTTTTTT.

This clone was found a few times. The chain uses TRBV7-6 and TRBJ2-5; D possibly corresponds to TRBD1 (6 bases). V shed 4 bases and J shed 5 bases, with 14 bases lying between them. Germline V gene sequence: CDR1 SGHVS, CDR2 FNYEAQ. This CDR3 has 14 amino acids. The CDR3 DNA reads as TGTGCCAGCAGCTCATCCAGGGGTCGTGAGACCCAGTACTTC. It yields the protein CASSSSRGRETQYF.

The chain recombines TRBV19 with TRBJ1-1; no reliable D call. Trimming shortened V by 5 bases and J by 1 base, and 8 bases separated the two germline ends. Germline values: CDR1 LNHDA, CDR2 SQIVND (reference sequence). The length of the CDR3 is 13 residues. The CDR3 sequence: CASSSAGNTEAFF. CDR3 DNA sequence: TGTGCCAGTAGTTCCGCAGGGAACACTGAAGCTTTCTTT.

V and J are TRBV11-2 and TRBJ2-6; possible D gene TRBD1, 5 bases. The CDR3 has 18 amino acids. CDR1 and CDR2 (germline): SGHAT, FQNNGV. Trimming cost V 7 bases and J 0 bases, with 19 bases left between them. The CDR3 region has the DNA TGTGCCAGCACCCCTTGGGCAGGGTCCCCCTCTGGGGCCAACGTCCTGACTTTC. Translated, it gives CASTPWAGSPSGANVLTF.

This rearrangement joins TRBV30 to TRBJ2-7, with D unclear. The germline CDR1 and CDR2 sequences are GTSNPN and SVGIG (reference sequence). This CDR3 contains 12 residues. Trimming removed 0 bases at V and 4 bases at J, with 7 bases between. Here the CDR3 DNA reads TGTGCCTGGAGTGTAGGACGGTACGAGCAGTACTTC. Protein: CAWSVGRYEQYF.

The rearrangement joins TRBV6-5 to TRBJ2-7; a possible D gene is TRBD1 (5 bases). Germline-derived CDR1 and CDR2 are MNHEY and SVGAGI. This CDR3 contains 13 residues. V was trimmed by 3 bases and J by 1 base, leaving 7 bases between them. CDR3 sequence reads: CASSYQGSYEQYF. For the CDR3, the DNA is TGTGCCAGCAGTTATCAGGGTTCCTACGAGCAGTACTTC.

The chain employs TRBV7-9 and TRBJ1-1; D possibly corresponds to TRBD1 (5 bases). V shed 1 base and J shed 3 bases, with 9 bases lying between them. The CDR3 runs 14 residues. The germline V gene encodes CDR1 SEHNR and CDR2 FQNEAQ (reference sequence). The CDR3 protein is CASSLEGGDTEAFF. The CDR3 nucleotides read TGTGCCAGCAGCTTAGAGGGAGGGGACACTGAAGCTTTCTTT.

J is TRBJ2-1 and V is TRBV6-5; D is perhaps TRBD2 (7 bases). Germline V CDR1 and CDR2: MNHEY, SVGAGI. V was pared by 6 bases and J by 8 bases, with 11 bases between. The CDR3 is 12 amino acids. The CDR3 nucleotides are TGTGCCAGCAGGCAAGGGGGGGATGAGCAGTTCTTC. It yields the protein CASRQGGDEQFF.

This clone has more than one count but fewer than ten. The chain couples TRBV29-1 to TRBJ1-2; D is unclear. Germline-derived CDR1 and CDR2 are SQVTM and ANQGSEA. The CDR3 loop spans 14 amino acids. V lost 4 bases, J lost 2 bases, and 14 bases lay in between. CDR3: CSVAVRQPNYGYTF. The CDR3 coding sequence is TGCAGCGTTGCCGTTAGGCAGCCCAACTATGGCTACACCTTC.

As concerns this clone: This may be a read error, as it is one base from a much larger clone. The sample holds other DNA sequences that translate to the same CDR3. The CDR3 region has the DNA TGTGCCAGCAGCTTGGGGGTCACTGAAGCTTTCTTT. Translation: CASSLGVTEAFF. This rearrangement joins TRBV5-1 to TRBJ1-1; a possible D gene is TRBD1 (5 bases). This CDR3 comprises 12 residues. CDR1 is SGHRS and CDR2 is YFSETQ in the germline V gene.

This clone was observed a handful of times. This chain links TRBV25-1 with TRBJ2-7; D call uncertain. The CDR3 loop spans 11 amino acids. V lost 1 base, J lost 2 bases, and 0 bases lay in between. The germline V gene encodes CDR1 MGHDK and CDR2 SYGVNS. The CDR3 DNA is TGTGCCAGCAGTGAATCCTACGAGCAGTACTTC. This gives the protein CASSESYEQYF.

The chain recombines TRBV30 with TRBJ1-5, with 9 bases aligning to TRBD1. J gave up 8 bases and V 1 base, and 6 bases lay outside the gene matches. The CDR3 length is 14 residues. Germline CDR1 and CDR2: GTSNPN and SVGIG (reference sequence). Here the CDR3 DNA reads TGTGCCTGGAGTGACGACAGGGGGTTTGAGCCCCAGCATTTT. Amino acids: CAWSDDRGFEPQHF.

The V gene is TRBV29-1, the J gene TRBJ2-1, with TRBD2 as a possible D gene (6 bases). There are 14 residues in the CDR3. In germline, CDR1 is SQVTM, CDR2 ANQGSEA. Trimming removed 7 bases at V and 9 bases at J, with 22 bases between. This chain's CDR3 is CSGGTSRVWGEQFF. CDR3 DNA: TGCAGCGGGGGGACTTCACGGGTTTGGGGTGAGCAGTTCTTC.

V usage is TRBV2 and J usage is TRBJ2-6; the D call may be TRBD1 or TRBD2 (5 bases each). Germline V gene sequence: CDR1 SNHLY, CDR2 FYNNEI. The CDR3 is 16 residues long. V lost 7 bases to trimming and J lost 2 bases, with 15 bases between them. CDR3 in amino acids: CASKGVGRAGANVLTF. DNA of the CDR3: TGTGCCAGCAAAGGGGTGGGACGTGCTGGGGCCAACGTCCTGACTTTC.

CDR3 amino acids: CASSELGGYNEQFF. CDR3 nucleotides: TGTGCCAGCAGTGAGCTGGGGGGTTACAATGAGCAGTTCTTC. V gene TRBV25-1 combines with J gene TRBJ2-1; D is perhaps TRBD2 (6 bases). Trimming took off 3 bases at V and 4 bases at J, with 10 bases between the two ends. The CDR3 spans 14 residues. CDR1 is MGHDK and CDR2 is SYGVNS in the germline V gene.

The rearrangement uses TRBV29-1 and TRBJ1-1; 8 bases fit TRBD1. This CDR3 has 12 amino acids. Per germline, CDR1 SQVTM and CDR2 ANQGSEA. The junction had 11 bases not matched to a gene; V was cut back by 6 bases and J by 11 bases. Written as DNA, the CDR3 is TGCAGCGTCCGGGACAGGCGGATTAAGGCTTTCTTT. It specifies CSVRDRRIKAFF. Looking up the rest from reference TRBV29-1 and TRBJ1-1 gives the full variable domain: SAVISQKPSRDICQRGTSLTIQCQVDSQVTMMFWYRQQPGQSLTLIATANQGSEATYESGFVIDKFPISRPNLTFSTLTVSNMSPEDSSIYLCSVRDRRIKAFFGQGTRLTVV.